Below are 30 T cell receptor beta chains sequenced from a single sample in a study of blood T cell repertoires in COVID-19. Method: immunoSEQ multiplex PCR; TCRdb's copy keeps in-frame clones and lacks some. The table lists approximately 400,000 clones, under 85% of them singletons. The source material was PBMCs or T cells enriched from blood (not recorded which). The receptors were sampled from a woman aged 50 to 65 who had recovered from COVID-19.

The CDR3 spells CASSLGTGTDTQYF. CDR3 nucleotides: TGTGCCAGCAGCTTGGGGACAGGCACAGATACGCAGTATTTT. The chain has TRBV5-5 and TRBJ2-3, with D maybe TRBD1 (6 bases). Germline assignment: CDR1 SGHKS and CDR2 YYEKEE (reference sequence). V was clipped by 0 bases and J by 1 base, with 6 bases between them. This CDR3 is 14 amino acids long.

The rearrangement links TRBV6-5 to TRBJ1-5; 7 positions match TRBD1. This CDR3 is 15 amino acids long. Germline lookup yields CDR1 MNHEY and CDR2 SVGAGI. The V gene end was trimmed by 6 bases and the J gene end by 2 bases; junction bases not matched to a gene: 7. The CDR3 DNA sequence: TGTGCCAGCAGGCAGGACAGGTCGCGCAATCAGCCCCAGCATTTT. It codes for CASRQDRSRNQPQHF.

This clone has a single count. The chain is built from TRBV27 and TRBJ2-7; 11 nucleotides line up with TRBD2. V dropped 3 bases and J dropped 6; count of bases not matched to a gene: 4. CDR1 and CDR2 from the germline V gene are MNHEY and SMNVEV (reference sequence). CDR3 length: 14 residues. The CDR3 bases are TGTGCCAGCAGTTTTAGCGGGAGGGAGAGCGAGCAGTACTTC. Amino acids: CASSFSGRESEQYF.

The V call is TRBV10-3, the J call TRBJ1-1, with TRBD1 as a possible D gene (5 bases). The CDR3 runs 14 residues. The V gene lost 5 bases and the J gene lost 1 base, with 11 bases spanning the gap. Germline-derived CDR1 and CDR2 are ENHRY and SYGVKD. The CDR3 sequence is CAISTGQPNTEAFF. For the CDR3, the DNA is TGTGCCATCAGTACCGGACAACCGAACACTGAAGCTTTCTTT.

The V call is TRBV10-2, the J call TRBJ1-2; D is unresolved. This CDR3 contains 18 residues. Trimming shortened V by 1 base and J by 0 bases, and 18 bases separated the two germline ends. The germline V gene has CDR1 WSHSY and CDR2 SAAADI. In DNA, the CDR3 is TGCGCCAGCAGTGAGTTCCCGGCAACAACGCGGCCTAACTATGGCTACACCTTC. This codes for CASSEFPATTRPNYGYTF.

This chain connects TRBV20-1 to TRBJ1-1; 9 bases are a match to TRBD1. There are 15 residues in the CDR3. Germline values: CDR1 DFQATT, CDR2 SNEGSKA (reference sequence). V was clipped by 6 bases and J by 7 bases; unmatched bases: 15. CDR3 protein: CSASDPGQGVSEAFF. CDR3 DNA: TGCAGTGCGAGTGACCCGGGACAGGGAGTAAGTGAAGCTTTCTTT.

This clone was seen just once. This chain links TRBV7-9 with TRBJ1-5; D might be TRBD1 (6 bases). Germline V CDR1 and CDR2: SEHNR, FQNEAQ (reference sequence). V was shortened by 5 bases and J by 4 bases, with 12 bases between the two germline ends. This CDR3 has 14 residues. CDR3 residues: CASSLETGNQPQHF. The CDR3 DNA reads TGTGCCAGCAGCCTCGAGACAGGTAATCAGCCCCAGCATTTT.

This clone has more than one count but fewer than ten. V and J are TRBV5-3 and TRBJ2-7; 7 bases are a match to TRBD1. TRBV5-3 belongs to the ORF category, with a function that is uncertain. V was pared by 0 bases and J by 0 bases, with 6 bases of the junction left unmatched. This CDR3 is 16 amino acids long. CDR3 DNA: TGTGCCAGAAGCTTGGGACAGGGAAGGAGCTCCTACGAGCAGTACTTC. This translates into CARSLGQGRSSYEQYF.

V is TRBV3-1 (or the pseudogene TRBV3-2) and J is TRBJ1-1, with 7 bases that match TRBD1. The CDR3 spans 17 residues. Per germline, CDR1 LGHDT and CDR2 YNNKEL (reference sequence). V shed 1 base and J 2 bases; nucleotides not matched to a gene: 10. The CDR3 coding sequence is TGTGCCAGCAGCCAAGCCCTATCGGGACAGCTAAACACTGAAGCTTTCTTT. Translating gives CASSQALSGQLNTEAFF.

The chain carries TRBV5-1 and TRBJ1-5; D is uncertain. The CDR3 runs to 13 residues. Trimming took 4 bases from V and 5 from J, leaving 10 bases between them. Germline CDR1 and CDR2: SGHRS and YFSETQ. CDR3: CASSRTGDQPQHF. CDR3 DNA: TGCGCCAGCAGCCGAACCGGGGATCAGCCCCAGCATTTT.

The V call is TRBV3-1 (or the pseudogene TRBV3-2), the J call TRBJ2-7; D gene uncertain. Germline CDR1 reads LGHDT; CDR2 reads YNNKEL (reference sequence). The CDR3 contains 16 residues. The V end was cut by 4 bases, the J end by 4 bases, with 20 bases between. The CDR3 coding sequence is TGTGCCAGCAGCCCCACCTCAGGTGGTGTTGGATACGAGCAGTACTTC. Its protein is CASSPTSGGVGYEQYF.

In this sample, this clone turned up once. The V and J genes are TRBV5-1 and TRBJ2-2; D is uncertain. This CDR3 comprises 15 residues. Germline lookup yields CDR1 SGHRS and CDR2 YFSETQ. V was cut by 3 bases and J by 5 bases, with 14 bases left in between. The CDR3, as DNA: TGCGCCAGCAGCTCACGACTGGTTAATACCGGGGAGCTGTTTTTT. It yields the protein CASSSRLVNTGELFF. Complete variable domain (other parts from reference TRBV5-1 and TRBJ2-2): KAGVTQTPRYLIKTRGQQVTLSCSPISGHRSVSWYQQTPGQGLQFLFEYFSETQRNKGNFPGRFSGRQFSNSRSEMNVSTLELGDSALYLCASSSRLVNTGELFFGEGSRLTVL.

The chain is built from TRBV6-2 or TRBV6-3 and TRBJ2-7; 11 nucleotides match TRBD1. The CDR3 covers 16 residues. Losses at the gene ends were 4 bases for V and 2 bases for J; bases not matched to a gene: 7. Germline CDR1 MNHEY, CDR2 SVGEGT. CDR3 loop: CASSSPGQGATYEQYF. The DNA of the CDR3 is TGTGCCAGCAGTTCTCCCGGACAGGGGGCGACCTACGAGCAGTACTTC.

This sequence joins TRBV12-3 or TRBV12-4 and TRBJ2-2; a possible D gene is TRBD1 (5 bases). This CDR3 region has 13 residues. Trimming pared 6 bases from V and 3 bases from J, leaving 8 bases between. As DNA, the CDR3 is TGTGCCAGCAGCAGGGATTACACCGGGGAGCTGTTTTTT. This sequence encodes CASSRDYTGELFF.

This CDR3 reads CASRGQNTINEKLFF. CDR3 in DNA: TGTGCCAGCAGGGGACAGAATACTATTAATGAAAAACTGTTTTTT. The rearrangement joins TRBV2 to TRBJ1-4, with 7 bases fitting TRBD1. Germline-derived CDR1 and CDR2 are SNHLY and FYNNEI. V shed 6 bases, J shed 4 bases, and the junction held 8 bases outside the gene matches. The CDR3 spans 15 residues.

CDR3 sequence reads: CASSRSGRLVGETQYF. As DNA, the CDR3 is TGTGCCAGCAGCCGTAGCGGGAGACTAGTAGGAGAGACCCAGTACTTC. This chain links TRBV4-2 with TRBJ2-5; 9 positions match TRBD2. CDR3 length equals 16 residues. The germline gives CDR1 LGHNA, CDR2 YNFKEQ. After removal of 4 bases from V and 4 bases from J, the junction contained 10 bases not matched to a gene.

The chain links TRBV7-8 to TRBJ2-3; D is unresolved. The germline CDR1 and CDR2 sequences are SGHVS and FQNEAQ. V lost 2 bases and J 3 bases, leaving 12 bases between the germline ends. This CDR3 has 15 amino acids. CDR3 sequence: CASSLFGGSTDTQYF. CDR3 nucleotide sequence: TGTGCCAGCAGCTTATTTGGTGGCTCAACAGATACGCAGTATTTT.

This rearrangement joins TRBV5-1 to TRBJ1-4; 8 nucleotides align to TRBD1. The trim removed 4 bases at V and 4 bases at J, leaving 12 bases unmatched. The CDR3 runs 17 residues. The V gene's germline CDR1 is SGHRS and CDR2 YFSETQ. CDR3 nucleotide sequence: TGCGCCAGCAGCCCAAGGACAGGGCCATCGGGTAATGAAAAACTGTTTTTT. Amino acids: CASSPRTGPSGNEKLFF. Full variable domain (outside the CDR3, taken from reference TRBV5-1 and TRBJ1-4): KAGVTQTPRYLIKTRGQQVTLSCSPISGHRSVSWYQQTPGQGLQFLFEYFSETQRNKGNFPGRFSGRQFSNSRSEMNVSTLELGDSALYLCASSPRTGPSGNEKLFFGSGTQLSVL.

The V call is TRBV5-3, the J call TRBJ1-2; a possible D gene is TRBD1 (6 bases). TRBV5-3 is assigned to the ORF class and has an uncertain function. Trimming left V 0 bases short and J 8 bases short, with 26 bases between. The CDR3 consists of 18 residues. The CDR3 loop reads CARSLAEPEGGSTGGYTF. In DNA form, the CDR3 reads TGTGCCAGAAGCTTGGCCGAGCCAGAAGGGGGTTCAACAGGCGGCTACACCTTC.

This clone has only one observation. The chain links TRBV30 to TRBJ2-7; 8 bases are a match to TRBD1. J lost 1 base, V lost 2 bases, and 10 bases had no gene match. Germline V gene data show CDR1 as GTSNPN and CDR2 as SVGIG (reference sequence). The CDR3 totals 16 residues. The CDR3 nucleotides are TGTGCCTGGAGTCCGGCGAGGACAGGGAAATCCTACGAGCAGTACTTC. This translates into CAWSPARTGKSYEQYF.

The chain uses TRBV24-1 and TRBJ1-1, with a possible D match to TRBD1 (6 bases). Germline loops: CDR1 KGHDR, CDR2 SFDVKD. Deletions cut 5 bases from V and 7 bases from J, with 10 bases between. The CDR3 spans 12 residues. In DNA, the CDR3 is TGTGCCACCAGTGCCCCGACAGGTGAAGCTTTCTTT. Its translation: CATSAPTGEAFF.

The CDR3 sequence is CASSPTGVDYGYTF. CDR3 coding DNA: TGTGCCAGCTCACCTACAGGGGTAGACTATGGCTACACCTTC. The rearrangement uses TRBV18 and TRBJ1-2, with 7 bases matching TRBD1. The V segment lost 3 bases and the J segment 3 bases; nucleotides outside the gene matches: 4. Germline loops: CDR1 KGHSH, CDR2 LQKENI. This CDR3 comprises 14 residues. The full variable domain, its missing parts supplied by reference TRBV18 and TRBJ1-2, is NAGVMQNPRHLVRRRGQEARLRCSPMKGHSHVYWYRQLPEEGLKFMVYLQKENIIDESGMPKERFSAEFPKEGPSILRIQQVVRGDSAAYFCASSPTGVDYGYTFGSGTRLTVV.

Written as DNA, the CDR3 is TGTGCCAGCAGCTTAAGTGCGGGCCCCCGCTCACCCCTCCACTTT. It specifies CASSLSAGPRSPLHF. The genes are TRBV13 and TRBJ1-6, with D hard to call. V was shortened by 2 bases and J by 10 bases, with 15 bases between the two germline ends. The CDR3 loop spans 15 amino acids. Germline values: CDR1 PRHDT, CDR2 FYEKMQ (reference sequence). Full variable domain (missing parts from reference TRBV13 and TRBJ1-6): AAGVIQSPRHLIKEKRETATLKCYPIPRHDTVYWYQQGPGQDPQFLISFYEKMQSDKGSIPDRFSAQQFSDYHSELNMSSLELGDSALYFCASSLSAGPRSPLHFGNGTRLTVT.

The chain couples TRBV3-1 (or the pseudogene TRBV3-2) to TRBJ2-3, with 9 bases identical to TRBD2. The CDR3 spans 18 residues. The germline V gene has CDR1 LGHDT and CDR2 YNNKEL (reference sequence). V lost 5 bases and J lost 4; bases outside the gene matches: 16. CDR3 coding DNA: TGTGCCAGCAGCAAAAGGCCCTCTCTAGCGGGGAGGCCAGATACGCAGTATTTT. Residues: CASSKRPSLAGRPDTQYF.

The chain uses TRBV3-1 (or the pseudogene TRBV3-2) and TRBJ1-1, with D perhaps TRBD1 (6 bases). V lost 4 bases to trimming and J lost 8 bases, with 11 bases between them. This CDR3 region has 12 residues. Germline V gene sequence: CDR1 LGHDT, CDR2 YNNKEL (reference sequence). This CDR3 is CASSLMTGEAFF. The CDR3 DNA reads as TGTGCCAGCAGCCTAATGACAGGCGAAGCTTTCTTT.

The rearrangement joins TRBV5-6 to TRBJ2-7; TRBD1 aligns across 8 bases. The junction had 8 bases not matched to a gene; V was cut back by 4 bases and J by 2 bases. Per germline, CDR1 SGHDT and CDR2 YYEEEE. This CDR3 contains 15 residues. The CDR3 nucleotides read TGTGCCAGCAGCCGGGTGCCAGGGGGCGCCTACGAGCAGTACTTC. Encoded protein: CASSRVPGGAYEQYF.

V usage is TRBV27 and J usage is TRBJ1-2; TRBD1 aligns across 10 bases. Germline CDR1 MNHEY, CDR2 SMNVEV (reference sequence). With V trimmed by 2 bases and J by 3 bases, 3 bases remained unmatched. The CDR3 consists of 15 residues. The CDR3 reads CASSLRDRGDYGYTF. The CDR3, as DNA: TGTGCCAGCAGTTTAAGGGACAGGGGAGACTATGGCTACACCTTC.

V and J are TRBV19 and TRBJ2-1; maybe TRBD2 (6 bases). Looked up from germline, CDR1 is LNHDA and CDR2 is SQIVND (reference sequence). Trimming shortened V by 8 bases and J by 0 bases, and 8 bases separated the two germline ends. CDR3 size: 13 residues. For the CDR3, the DNA is TGTGCCAGTGCGCGGGACTCCTACAATGAGCAGTTCTTC. Its protein product is CASARDSYNEQFF.

This clone is a singleton in its sample. The CDR3 region has the DNA TGTGCCAGCAGCCAAGACTACTATGGTGAGCAGTTCTTC. This translates into CASSQDYYGEQFF. The chain is built from TRBV3-1 (or the pseudogene TRBV3-2) and TRBJ2-1, with D unresolved. V was clipped by 0 bases and J by 9 bases, with 9 bases between them. The germline gives CDR1 LGHDT, CDR2 YNNKEL (reference sequence). CDR3 length equals 13 residues.

This CDR3 is CAISESSFERRGGEKLFF. CDR3 sequence (DNA): TGTGCCATCAGTGAGTCCAGTTTTGAACGCAGGGGCGGTGAAAAACTGTTTTTT. The chain uses TRBV10-3 and TRBJ1-4, with D possibly TRBD1 on 6 matching bases. CDR3 size: 18 residues. Germline values: CDR1 ENHRY, CDR2 SYGVKD. Trimming shortened V by 0 bases and J by 7 bases, and 21 bases separated the two germline ends.